This T cell receptor beta chain was observed in a study of blood T cell repertoires in COVID-19. Study summary: The analysed material was cDNA or gDNA that came from T cells, B-cell-depleted T cells, or PBMCs.

The germline V gene has CDR1 SGHTA and CDR2 FQGNSA. The CDR3 spans 13 residues. V was pared by 4 bases and J by 2 bases, with 9 bases between. The cohort comprised adults aged roughly 18 to 95 years residing in about two dozen US areas. The study assigned cohorts using participant-reported clinical history. Recovery among Cohort 3 donors was established by two negative PCRs, clearance, or symptom resolution. Repertoires were generated with immunoSEQ multiplex PCR, while TCRdb's copy carries only in-frame clones and drops some. Among some 160,000 clones listed, 88% were seen once. V is TRBV7-2 and J is TRBJ2-7; D is perhaps TRBD1 (5 bases). The sequence was obtained from a woman aged 50 to 60 who had recovered from COVID-19. The sequenced material came from PBMCs or T cells enriched from blood (not recorded which). The CDR3 DNA sequence: TGTGCCAGCAGCTCCCGACAGACCTACGAGCAGTACTTC. Amino acids: CASSSRQTYEQYF.